This T cell receptor beta chain stems from a study of T cell responses to AZD1222 COVID-19 vaccine. Study-wide findings and caveats: Clonal diversity may have been underestimated in mostly white British donors.

With respect to this clone: What it recognizes is unknown.

Produced via immunoSEQ multiplex PCR; TCRdb's table is partial and in-frame only. This sample carries about 88,000 clones, 85% to 90% of them seen once, and the ten largest clones take just under 5%. This CDR3 is 11 amino acids long. CDR1 and CDR2 from the germline V gene are LGHDT and YNNKEL (reference sequence). V lost 4 bases to trimming and J lost 7 bases, with 7 bases between them. Pooled in the analysis were second doses at about 4 or about 12 weeks. The V and J genes are TRBV3-1 (or the pseudogene TRBV3-2) and TRBJ1-2, with D uncertain. The clonotype was recovered from an adult who received the AZD1222 COVID-19 vaccine. Sequencing used peripheral blood, obtained 28 days after the second AZD1222 dose. The CDR3 reads CASSLSGGYTF. Here the CDR3 DNA reads TGTGCCAGCAGCCTGTCGGGTGGCTACACCTTC.